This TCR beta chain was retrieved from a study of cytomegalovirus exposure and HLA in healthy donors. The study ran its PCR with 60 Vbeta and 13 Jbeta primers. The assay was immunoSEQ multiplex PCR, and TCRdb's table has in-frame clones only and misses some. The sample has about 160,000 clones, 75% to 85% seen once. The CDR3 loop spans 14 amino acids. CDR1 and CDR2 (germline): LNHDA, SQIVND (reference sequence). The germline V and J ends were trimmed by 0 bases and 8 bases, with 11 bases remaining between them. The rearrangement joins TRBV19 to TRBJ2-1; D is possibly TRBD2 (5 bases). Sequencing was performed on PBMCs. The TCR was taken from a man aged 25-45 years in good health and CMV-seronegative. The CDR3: CASSIEPGVYEQFF. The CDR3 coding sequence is TGTGCCAGTAGTATAGAACCCGGGGTCTATGAGCAGTTCTTC.